The text below deals with one T cell receptor (beta chain). As yet, its antigen is unknown. This specimen belongs to a study of spatial heterogeneity in lung cancer. Study-level background: Each unique TCR and UMI combination was seen more than ten times on average in raw reads. Study-wide findings and caveats: Tumor TCRs that were ubiquitous and expanded showed up in blood more at resection than follow-up.

Documented time point: sample taken at primary tumor resection. Without sorting, whole RNA was sequenced from tumor, nontumor lung or frozen PBMC. Individual TCR cDNA molecules each bore their own unique molecular identifier. Each CDR3 protein gets one entry after TCRdb re-called the 5' RACE reads with MiXCR. The sample has about 23,000 distinct CDR3 sequences, roughly 4.7% seen once. The CDR3 runs 16 residues. CDR1 MDHEN and CDR2 SYDVKM come from the germline V gene. V was cut by 7 bases and J by 3 bases, with 21 bases left in between. Sequencing used PBMCs, obtained at surgery. This clonotype originated in a male donor with early-stage non-small cell lung cancer. This chain connects TRBV28 to TRBJ1-2; possibly TRBD1 for D (6 bases). CDR3 sequence reads: CASTLPAGGRDYGYTF. DNA for the CDR3: TGTGCCAGCACCTTACCGGCGGGGGGCCGGGACTATGGCTACACCTTC.